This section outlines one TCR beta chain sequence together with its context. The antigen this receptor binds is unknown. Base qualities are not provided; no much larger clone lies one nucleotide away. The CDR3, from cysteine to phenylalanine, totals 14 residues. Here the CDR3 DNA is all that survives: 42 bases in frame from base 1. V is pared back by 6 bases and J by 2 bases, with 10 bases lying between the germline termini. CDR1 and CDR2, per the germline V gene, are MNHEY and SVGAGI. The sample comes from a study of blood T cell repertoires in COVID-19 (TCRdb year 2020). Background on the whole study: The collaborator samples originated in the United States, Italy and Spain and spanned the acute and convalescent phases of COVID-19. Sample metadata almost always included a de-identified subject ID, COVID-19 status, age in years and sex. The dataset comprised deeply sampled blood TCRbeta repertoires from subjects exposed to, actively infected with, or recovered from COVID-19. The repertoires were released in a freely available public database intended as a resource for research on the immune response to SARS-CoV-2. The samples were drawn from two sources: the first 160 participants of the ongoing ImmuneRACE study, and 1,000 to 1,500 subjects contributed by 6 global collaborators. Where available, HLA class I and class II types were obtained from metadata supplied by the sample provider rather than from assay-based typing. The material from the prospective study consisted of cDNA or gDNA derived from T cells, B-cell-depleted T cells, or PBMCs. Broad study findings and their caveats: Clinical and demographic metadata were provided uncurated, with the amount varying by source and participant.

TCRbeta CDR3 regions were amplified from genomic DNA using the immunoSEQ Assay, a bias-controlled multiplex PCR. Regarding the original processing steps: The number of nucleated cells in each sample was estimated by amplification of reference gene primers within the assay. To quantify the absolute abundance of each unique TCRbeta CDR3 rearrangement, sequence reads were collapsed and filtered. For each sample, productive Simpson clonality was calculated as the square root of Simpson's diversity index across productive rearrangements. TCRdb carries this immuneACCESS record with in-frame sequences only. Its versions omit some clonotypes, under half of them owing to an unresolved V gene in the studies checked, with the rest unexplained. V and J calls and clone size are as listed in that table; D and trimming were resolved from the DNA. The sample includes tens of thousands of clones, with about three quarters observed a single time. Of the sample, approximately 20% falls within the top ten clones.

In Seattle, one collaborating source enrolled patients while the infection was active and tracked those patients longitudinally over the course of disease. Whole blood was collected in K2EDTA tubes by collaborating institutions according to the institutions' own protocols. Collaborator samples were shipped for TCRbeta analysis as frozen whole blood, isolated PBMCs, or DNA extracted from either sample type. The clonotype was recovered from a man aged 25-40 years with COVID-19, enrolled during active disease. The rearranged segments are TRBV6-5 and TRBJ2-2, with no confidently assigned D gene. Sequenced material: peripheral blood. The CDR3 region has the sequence CASRSDINTGELFF. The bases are TGTGCCAGCAGATCAGACATTAACACCGGGGAGCTGTTTTTT.